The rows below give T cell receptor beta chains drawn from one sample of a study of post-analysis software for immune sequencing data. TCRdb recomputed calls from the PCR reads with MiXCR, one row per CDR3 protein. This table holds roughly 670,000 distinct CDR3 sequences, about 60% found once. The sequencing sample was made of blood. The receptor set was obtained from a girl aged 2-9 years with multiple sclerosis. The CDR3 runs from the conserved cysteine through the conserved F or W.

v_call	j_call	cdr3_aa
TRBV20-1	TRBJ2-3	CSGTADTQYF
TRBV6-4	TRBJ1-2	CASSDTGANYGYTF
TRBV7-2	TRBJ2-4	CASSPEDRERNIQYF
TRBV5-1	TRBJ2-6	CASSSRQSGANVLTF
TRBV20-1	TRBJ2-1	CSARVAGDEQFF
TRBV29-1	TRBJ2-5	CSVLRETQYF
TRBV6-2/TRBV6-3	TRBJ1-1	CASSYRGEEAFF
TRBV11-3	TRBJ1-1	CASSWSRGSTEAFF
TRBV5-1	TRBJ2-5	CASSRTSGGQETQYF
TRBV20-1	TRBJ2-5	CSARGLSIETQYF
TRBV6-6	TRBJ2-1	CAGSYVGLPNEQFF
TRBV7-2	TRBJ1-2	CASSLLLIDGYTF
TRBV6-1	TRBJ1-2	CASRPPDSGQGWPPYGYTF
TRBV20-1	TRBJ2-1	CSASGLAVLNEQFF
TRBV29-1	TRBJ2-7	CSGYGGCYYEQYF
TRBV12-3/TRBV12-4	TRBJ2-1	CASRRLAGSYNEQFF
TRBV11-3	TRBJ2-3	CASSSGHEELADTQYF
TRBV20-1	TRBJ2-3	CSARAGQDTQYF
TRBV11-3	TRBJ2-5	CASSSLGGGAQETQYF
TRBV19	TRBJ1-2	CATETWGANYGYTF
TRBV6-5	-	CASSTGVVYEQYF
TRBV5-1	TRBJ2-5	CASSSGLAVQETQYF
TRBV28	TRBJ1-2	CASSLGLGGRSGYTF
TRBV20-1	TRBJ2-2	CSALEGGIRTGELFF
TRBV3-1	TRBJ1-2	CASSTDRSYGYTF
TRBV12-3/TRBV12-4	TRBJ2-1	CASSLGEYNEQFF
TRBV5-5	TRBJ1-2	CASSLETSYGYTF
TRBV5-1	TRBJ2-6	CASSLAGRLGANVLTF
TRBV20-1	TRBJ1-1	CSARHQGPGSEAFF
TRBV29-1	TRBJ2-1	CSVVARGRYNEQFF
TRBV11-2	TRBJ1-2	CASSPGLGQGYTF
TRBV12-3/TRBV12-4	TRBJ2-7	CASSLLPADFEQYF
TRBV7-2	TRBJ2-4	CASSLGAAALPKNIQYF
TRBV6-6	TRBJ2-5	CASSYTDRGGKEETQYF
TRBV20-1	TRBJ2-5	CSARVLAGGLQETQYF
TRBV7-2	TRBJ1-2	CASSLGGGTGRRGTF
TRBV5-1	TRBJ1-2	CASREGDPYGYTF
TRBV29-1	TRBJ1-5	CSVKTGVNNQPQHF
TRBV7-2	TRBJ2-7	CASSPTGLIYEQYF
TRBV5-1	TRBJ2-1	CASSPLGGYNEQFF
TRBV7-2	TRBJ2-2	CASSLAAWRGENTGELFF
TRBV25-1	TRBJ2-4	CASSDPGPEGYIQYF
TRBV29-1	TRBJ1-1	CSVEGSPTNTEAFF
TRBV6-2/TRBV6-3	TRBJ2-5	CASSPRSGETQETQYF
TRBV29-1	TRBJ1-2	CSVVIGGNYGYTF
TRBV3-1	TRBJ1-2	CASSGLTDIHGYTF
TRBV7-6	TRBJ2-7	CASSLGDSTTSARFPYEQYF
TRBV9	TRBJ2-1	CASSPPPRPSEQFF
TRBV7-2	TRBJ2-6	CASSLWGNNNVLTF
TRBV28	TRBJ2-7	CASSSRDKSYEQYF
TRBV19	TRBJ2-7	CASSSGLAGAPYEQYF
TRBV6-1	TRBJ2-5	CASSRGLGQETQYF